This TCR beta chain was captured by sequencing in a study of CD8 T cells in ankylosing spondylitis. Whole-study results and caveats: Characteristic of ankylosing spondylitis blood, it appeared, was a TCR beta motif comprising several highly homologous variants.

This clonotype was seen only a few times. What it recognizes is unknown. Trimming stripped 5 bases from V and 3 bases from J, with 23 bases between. The germline CDR1 and CDR2 sequences are LNHNV and YYDKDF (reference sequence). The CDR3 extends over 18 amino acids. MiXCR, applied by TCRdb to the 5' RACE reads, yields one record per CDR3 protein. The table includes more than 600,000 distinct CDR3 sequences, 15% to 20% detected once. Sequences were obtained from blood, either unsorted or a sorted T cell fraction (not recorded which). The origin of this receptor is a male donor with ankylosing spondylitis. The V and J genes are TRBV15 and TRBJ1-5, with a tentative D call TRBD1 (5 bases). CDR3: CATSPDIGTLGVNQPQHF. The CDR3 DNA reads TGTGCCACCAGCCCCGATATTGGGACCTTGGGAGTCAATCAGCCCCAGCATTTT.